The present T cell receptor beta chain was sequenced within a study of shared clonotypes between healthy human individuals. Method: immunoSEQ multiplex PCR; TCRdb's copy keeps in-frame clones and lacks some. This sample has under 600,000 clones, with around 95% found just once. The clonotype comes from a woman aged 25 to 39 in good health. What was sequenced was naive CD4+ T cells sorted from blood. Documented subset: CD45RA+ positively selected.

The CDR3 DNA reads TGTGCCAGCCGAAACAGGGGGCCGAGGGTGGCACAAGAGACCCAGTACTTC. Residues: CASRNRGPRVAQETQYF. The V and J genes are TRBV28 and TRBJ2-5; TRBD1 matches at 9 bases. The junction had 15 bases not matched to a gene; V was cut back by 8 bases and J by 2 bases. Looked up from germline, CDR1 is MDHEN and CDR2 is SYDVKM. CDR3 length: 17 amino acids.